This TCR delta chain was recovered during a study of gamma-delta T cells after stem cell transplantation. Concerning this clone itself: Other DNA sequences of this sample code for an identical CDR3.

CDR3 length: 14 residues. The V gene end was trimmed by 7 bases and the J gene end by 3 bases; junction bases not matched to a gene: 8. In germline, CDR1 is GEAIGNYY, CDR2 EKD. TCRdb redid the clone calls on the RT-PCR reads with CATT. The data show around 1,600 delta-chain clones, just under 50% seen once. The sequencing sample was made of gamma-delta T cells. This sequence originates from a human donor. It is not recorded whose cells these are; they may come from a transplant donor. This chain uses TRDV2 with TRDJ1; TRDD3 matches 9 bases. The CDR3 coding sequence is TGTGCCTGCAAGCTACTGGGGGAGGCCGATAAACTCATCTTT. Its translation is CACKLLGEADKLIF.